This TCR beta chain was recovered during a study of OX40 agonist ivuxolimab in advanced cancers. Regarding the research as a whole: The costimulatory receptor OX40 (CD134) was targeted by ivuxolimab, a fully human IgG2 agonistic monoclonal antibody. In the dose-escalation cohort, approximately 80% of patients were male, and the mean age was approximately 60 years with a range of roughly 20 to 79. Prior anti-PD-1, anti-PD-L1 or anti-CTLA-4 therapy was permitted, and approximately 40% of dose-escalation patients had received checkpoint inhibitors. Intravenous ivuxolimab was administered to patients every 2 weeks at six dose levels: 0.01, 0.1, 0.3, 1.5, 3 and 10 mg/kg. The point of sequencing TCRbeta in the periphery was to test whether ivuxolimab changed TCR sequence diversity and drove clonal T-cell expansion. Partial responses were achieved by three dose-escalation patients, of whom one had hepatocellular carcinoma and two had cutaneous melanoma. Of the roughly 50 dose-escalation patients, hepatocellular carcinoma was present in roughly 19, melanoma in some 15, renal cell carcinoma in 9 and head and neck cancer in 9. The paper reports the monotherapy dose-escalation portion (N of about 54 patients) of the phase I ivuxolimab trial. The research as a whole found: Clonal expansion of both CD4+ and CD8+ blood T cells was observed from baseline to week 6 at doses 0.1 to 3.0 mg/kg. In the 0.1-3.0 mg/kg groups, partial responders had among the lowest normalized peripheral clonal expansion, particularly in CD8+ T cells. Which antigens the clonally expanded peripheral T cells were specific for was not determined. Low levels of normalized T-cell clonal expansion were also seen in some patients who did not respond. After ivuxolimab, more expanded clones were found on average in CD8+ T cells than in CD4+ T cells.

Patients with autoimmune disease history or receiving systemic immunosuppression were excluded from the trial. Peripheral blood for TCR sequencing was collected from all dose cohorts at baseline, on cycle 4 day 1, and on cycle 7 day 1. The samples were taken from a phase I, first-in-human, multicenter, open-label dose-escalation trial of ivuxolimab. Adults with locally advanced or metastatic head and neck squamous cell, hepatocellular, melanoma or renal cell carcinoma were enrolled in the trial. Before TCR sequencing, CD4+ T cells and CD8+ T cells were sorted from peripheral blood as separate populations. To sequence the TCRbeta CDR3 region, genomic DNA was isolated from the sorted cells. TCRbeta CDR3 regions were sequenced using the immunoSEQ Assay. The immuneACCESS repertoire file appears here via TCRdb, limited to in-frame rearrangements. These files lack a portion of the clones; in checked studies, under half of the deficit traces to unresolved V genes, and the cause of the others is not known. The sample table contains 55,000 to 70,000 clones; only one count was recorded for more than 75% of them. The ten largest clones add up to 5% to 6.5% of the sample.

According to the germline V gene, CDR1 reads MDHEN and CDR2 reads SYDVKM. The CDR3 measures 12 amino acids from cysteine to phenylalanine. Of all the DNA, just the CDR3 is kept, 36 bases in frame from base 1. The germline ends are 9 bases apart after V is trimmed by 2 bases and J by 8 bases. With respect to this clone: Its recognized antigen is unknown. Per-nucleotide qualities are absent, and no much larger clonotype sits a single base away.

This sequence was found in an adult with an advanced solid tumor such as melanoma, head and neck, liver or kidney cancer. The sequence is built from TRBV28 and TRBJ1-2; confidence is insufficient to name the D gene. The sample here was CD4+ or CD8+ T cells sorted from blood, taken in a trial of the OX40 agonist ivuxolimab. The DNA is TGTGCCAGCAGTTTACTCAAAGGGGGCTACACCTTC. It translates to CASSLLKGGYTF.